Below are 10 T cell receptor beta chains sequenced from a single sample in a study of long-term antiretroviral therapy in people with HIV. Survey level was the resolution at which the v3.0 immunoSEQ assay ran. Generated by immunoSEQ multiplex PCR, the TCRdb table keeps only in-frame clones and is missing some. The sample consists of about 6,700 clones, 74% of them appearing once. This specimen was unsorted PBMCs, taken 0.1 years before starting antiretroviral therapy. Receptors originate from a man aged 18 to 29 with HIV.

The chain uses TRBV18 and TRBJ2-2, with 7 positions matching TRBD2. The CDR3 is 18 amino acids. The J segment lost 5 bases and the V segment lost 3 bases, leaving 15 bases of the junction unmatched. Germline V lookup: CDR1 KGHSH, CDR2 LQKENI. CDR3 bases: TGTGCCAGCTCACCCCTTGGCCCAAGAAGCGGGGTGACCGGGGAGCTGTTTTTT. Its translation: CASSPLGPRSGVTGELFF.

The rearrangement links TRBV28 to TRBJ1-5; 9 bases fit TRBD1. V shed 6 bases and J 6 bases; nucleotides not matched to a gene: 6. This CDR3 region has 14 residues. CDR1 MDHEN and CDR2 SYDVKM come from the germline V gene. The CDR3 nucleotides read TGTGCCAGCAGGCCGGGACAGGGTGGTCAGCCCCAGCATTTT. Its translation is CASRPGQGGQPQHF.

This clone has a handful of counts. The V and J genes are TRBV6-5 and TRBJ1-2; D gene ambiguous. V was shortened by 6 bases and J by 0 bases, with 8 bases between the two germline ends. Germline loops: CDR1 MNHEY, CDR2 SVGAGI. The CDR3 loop spans 13 amino acids. CDR3 DNA: TGTGCCAGCAGGACTGGTCCTAACTATGGCTACACCTTC. Translated, it gives CASRTGPNYGYTF.

J is TRBJ1-2 and V is TRBV19; no firm D call. Trimming removed 2 bases from V and 9 bases from J, with 10 bases in between. The germline V gene encodes CDR1 LNHDA and CDR2 SQIVND (reference sequence). This CDR3 contains 12 residues. For the CDR3, the DNA is TGTGCCAGTAGTATATCACCCCGGAGCTACACCTTC. Encoded protein: CASSISPRSYTF.

The chain combines TRBV27 with TRBJ2-3; D call uncertain. CDR1 MNHEY and CDR2 SMNVEV come from the germline V gene (reference sequence). The germline V and J ends were trimmed by 2 bases and 6 bases, with 0 bases remaining between them. The CDR3 consists of 10 residues. CDR3 in amino acids: CASSLDTQYF. DNA of the CDR3: TGTGCCAGCAGTTTAGATACGCAGTATTTT.

This clone was seen only a few times. V is TRBV7-9 and J is TRBJ2-5, with 7 bases fitting TRBD1. Germline-derived CDR1 and CDR2 are SEHNR and FQNEAQ (reference sequence). The CDR3 consists of 15 residues. V lost 5 bases to trimming and J lost 0 bases; unmatched junction nucleotides: 6. The CDR3 sequence is CASSPEQGYQETQYF. The CDR3 DNA reads as TGTGCCAGCAGCCCTGAACAGGGGTACCAAGAGACCCAGTACTTC.

The chain employs TRBV21-1 and TRBJ2-2; the table's D call, TRBD1, has no DNA check behind it. TRBV21-1 is a pseudogene. The CDR3 runs 18 residues. CDR3: CASNPPWTGPENTGELFF. The CDR3 bases are TGTGCCAGCAACCCACCCTGGACAGGACCAGAGAACACCGGGGAGCTGTTTTTT.

Only a few counts were recorded for this clone. This rearrangement joins TRBV15 to TRBJ2-7; D perhaps matches TRBD2 (6 bases). Germline CDR1 is LNHNV and CDR2 is YYDKDF (reference sequence). V was cut by 1 base and J by 5 bases, with 6 bases left in between. This CDR3 region has 12 residues. CDR3 protein: CATSRGEDEQYF. The CDR3 DNA follows: TGTGCCACCAGCAGAGGGGAGGACGAGCAGTACTTC.

V usage is TRBV29-1 and J usage is TRBJ1-2; tentatively, D is TRBD1 (5 bases). The CDR3 consists of 11 residues. The V end was cut by 6 bases, the J end by 3 bases, with 8 bases between. Looked up from germline, CDR1 is SQVTM and CDR2 is ANQGSEA. CDR3 in DNA: TGCAGCGTGTCACAGGACTATGGCTACACCTTC. This encodes CSVSQDYGYTF.

This chain connects TRBV5-4 to TRBJ2-5, with a tentative D call TRBD2 (5 bases). V gave up 0 bases and J gave up 5 bases, with 11 bases separating them. The V gene's germline CDR1 is SGHNT and CDR2 YYREEE (reference sequence). CDR3 length equals 14 residues. CDR3 sequence: CASSLEGQRETQYF. The CDR3 bases are TGTGCCAGCAGCTTGGAGGGTCAGCGGGAGACCCAGTACTTC. Together with reference TRBV5-4 and TRBJ2-5, the CDR3 gives the full variable domain: ETGVTQSPTHLIKTRGQQVTLRCSSQSGHNTVSWYQQALGQGPQFIFQYYREEENGRGNFPPRFSGLQFPNYSSELNVNALELDDSALYLCASSLEGQRETQYFGPGTRLLVL.